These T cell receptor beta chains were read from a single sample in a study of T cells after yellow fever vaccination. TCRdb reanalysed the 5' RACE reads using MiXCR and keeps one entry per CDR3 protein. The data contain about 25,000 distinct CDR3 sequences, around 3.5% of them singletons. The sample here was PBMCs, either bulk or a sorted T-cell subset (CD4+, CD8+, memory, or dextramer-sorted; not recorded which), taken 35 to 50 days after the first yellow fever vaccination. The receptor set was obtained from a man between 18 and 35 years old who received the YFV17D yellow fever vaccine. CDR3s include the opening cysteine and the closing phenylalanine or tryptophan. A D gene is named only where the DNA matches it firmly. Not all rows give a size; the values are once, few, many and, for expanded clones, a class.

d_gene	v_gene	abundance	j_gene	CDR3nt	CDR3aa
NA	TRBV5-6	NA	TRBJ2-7	TGTGCCATGAGCCCCGGGCTAGGCTACGAGCAGTACTTC	CAMSPGLGYEQYF
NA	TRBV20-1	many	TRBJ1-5	TGCAGTGCTACAAAACAGGGAAATCAGCCCCAGCATTTT	CSATKQGNQPQHF
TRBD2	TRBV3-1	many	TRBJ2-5	TGTGCCAGCAGCCCGAGCGGGGTCGGAGAGACCCAGTACTTC	CASSPSGVGETQYF
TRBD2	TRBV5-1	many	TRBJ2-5	TGCGCCAGCATGGGGACTAGCGGCAACCAAGAGACCCAGTACTTC	CASMGTSGNQETQYF
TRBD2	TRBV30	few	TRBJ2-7	TGTGCCTGGAGTGTACGACTAGCGGGGGGACGGCCCTACGAGCAGTACTTC	CAWSVRLAGGRPYEQYF
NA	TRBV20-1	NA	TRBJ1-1	TGCTGTGCTAGAGATCTAATTAGGGGGAACACTGAAGCTTTCTTT	CCARDLIRGNTEAFF
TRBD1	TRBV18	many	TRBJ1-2	TGTGCCAGCTCACCCGGACAGGGGAGTTCGGACGCTAACTATGGCTACACCTTC	CASSPGQGSSDANYGYTF
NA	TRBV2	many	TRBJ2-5	TGTGCCAGCAACCCCGAGGCAGGGAGAGAGACCCAGTACTTC	CASNPEAGRETQYF
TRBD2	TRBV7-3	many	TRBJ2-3	TGTGCCAGCAGCGGGCTGGCGGCGGGGGGGAGCACAGATACGCAGTATTTT	CASSGLAAGGSTDTQYF
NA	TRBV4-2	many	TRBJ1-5	TGTGCCAGCAGCCAAGATAAGGGGGATCAGCCCCAGCATTTT	CASSQDKGDQPQHF
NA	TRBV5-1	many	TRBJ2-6	TGCGCCAGCAGCTTGCTGGACGGGGCCAACGTCCTGACTTTC	CASSLLDGANVLTF
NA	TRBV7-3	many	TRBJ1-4	TGTGCCAGCAGCTTAAGGCGGCGGGAAAAACTGTTTTTT	CASSLRRREKLFF
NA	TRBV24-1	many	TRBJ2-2	TGTGCCACCAGTGACGGGGGAAACACCGGGGAGCTGTTTTTT	CATSDGGNTGELFF
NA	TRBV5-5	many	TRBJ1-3	TGTGCCAGCGCCGCGGGGCGAAGGTCGGAAAACACCATATATTTT	CASAAGRRSENTIYF